The entry that follows covers one T cell receptor beta chain sequence. This sample includes further DNA sequences coding for the same CDR3. This specimen comes from a study of blood T cell repertoires in COVID-19. Study summary: Material from acute and convalescent COVID-19 was sourced from the United States, Italy and Spain. Sources were T cells, B-cell-depleted T cells, or PBMCs; the material itself was cDNA or gDNA.

This CDR3 comprises 14 residues. Germline-derived CDR1 and CDR2 are MNHEY and SMNVEV (reference sequence). Trimming left V 2 bases short and J 1 base short, with 6 bases between. In the original processing: Nucleated cell counts were estimated from reference gene primer amplification. Data came from immunoSEQ multiplex PCR; TCRdb stores just in-frame clones and leaves some out. Clone size and V and J calls were adopted from that table, with D and trimming inferred from the DNA. The data contain some 350,000 clones, around 90% of them seen just once; the ten biggest clones take up 6.5%. This chain connects TRBV27 to TRBJ1-5, with a tentative D call TRBD1 (5 bases). The sample comprised peripheral blood. The clonotype was recovered from a man aged 18-30 years with active or convalescent COVID-19. The CDR3 coding sequence is TGTGCCAGCAGTTTACAGGGAAGCAATCAGCCCCAGCATTTT. Translating it yields CASSLQGSNQPQHF.